This TCR beta chain was captured in a study of cytomegalovirus exposure and HLA in healthy donors. Study-level results: Per a prior analysis, the majority of TCR beta V segments were productive roughly 87% or roughly 30% of the time. Per published reports, the classifier diagnosed cytomegalovirus status with high specificity and sensitivity.

The CDR3 has 20 amino acids. Germline V gene lookup returns CDR1 SGHRS and CDR2 YFSETQ. V was clipped by 5 bases and J by 0 bases; unmatched bases: 17. For this clone: The antigen is undetermined.

This PCR relied on a set of 60 Vbeta primers and 13 Jbeta primers. Profiled with immunoSEQ multiplex PCR; TCRdb holds only in-frame clones, not every one. The sample data list approximately 71,000 clones. Sequencing was carried out using PBMCs. The sequence derives from a female donor in good health and CMV-seropositive. This chain connects TRBV5-1 to TRBJ2-6; 7 nucleotides line up with TRBD1. The chain's CDR3 is CASRASPPGGPPSGANVLTF. As DNA, the CDR3 is TGCGCCAGCAGAGCCTCTCCCCCAGGGGGTCCTCCCTCTGGGGCCAACGTCCTGACTTTC. Based on the CDR3 plus reference TRBV5-1 and TRBJ2-6, the full variable domain is KAGVTQTPRYLIKTRGQQVTLSCSPISGHRSVSWYQQTPGQGLQFLFEYFSETQRNKGNFPGRFSGRQFSNSRSEMNVSTLELGDSALYLCASRASPPGGPPSGANVLTFGAGSRLTVL.